The 2 T cell receptor beta chains reported below all come from one sample, sequenced in a study of shared clonotypes between healthy human individuals. Clones were read by immunoSEQ multiplex PCR, and TCRdb kept only the in-frame ones, dropping some. The sample records millions of clones, roughly nine tenths being singletons. Sequenced input: naive CD4+ T cells sorted from blood. Indicated subset: CD45RA+ positively selected. The receptors originated from a man younger than 35 in good health.

This clone came up once. The chain couples TRBV11-2 to TRBJ2-1; 10 bases agree with TRBD2. V shed 1 base and J 13 bases; nucleotides not matched to a gene: 7. There are 14 residues in the CDR3. Germline loops: CDR1 SGHAT, CDR2 FQNNGV. The CDR3 here is CASSLGRLAGDQFF. As DNA, the CDR3 is TGTGCCAGCAGCTTAGGTCGGCTAGCGGGGGACCAGTTCTTC.

J is TRBJ1-1 and V is TRBV18, with D uncertain. The CDR3 is made up of 15 amino acids. Trimming shortened V by 6 bases and J by 4 bases, and 18 bases separated the two germline ends. Germline CDR1 KGHSH, CDR2 LQKENI. In nucleotides, the CDR3 is TGTGCCAGCTCTCAGAGACTCCTGGGGAGCACTGAAGCTTTCTTT. Translating gives CASSQRLLGSTEAFF.